This TCR beta chain was sequenced for a study of blood T cell repertoires in COVID-19. Trimming removed 6 bases from V and 4 bases from J, with 15 bases in between. Germline CDR1 reads MNHEY; CDR2 reads SMNVEV (reference sequence). This CDR3 has 14 residues. Assay used: immunoSEQ multiplex PCR; TCRdb lists only in-frame clones, some missing. Here the sample spans 130,000 or so clones, roughly nine tenths being singletons. Sequencing was performed on peripheral blood. The sequence came from a man between 65 and 85 years old with active or convalescent COVID-19. The genes are TRBV27 and TRBJ1-2; D possibly corresponds to TRBD1 (6 bases). DNA for the CDR3: TGTGCCAGCAGGACGGGACACCTCGTCTATGGCTACACCTTC. Residues: CASRTGHLVYGYTF.